These 8 T cell receptor beta chains were sequenced from one sample in a study of PD-1 blockade in classical Hodgkin lymphoma. Following autologous stem cell transplantation, relapse occurred in every patient, and exposure to brentuximab vedotin varied. Clones were sequenced by immunoSEQ multiplex PCR, and TCRdb holds only the in-frame ones, with some missing. The table shows about 37,000 clones, with about 86% occurring only once. The sequenced sample was peripheral blood mononuclear cells (PBMCs), obtained before the second cycle of nivolumab. Source of these receptors: a human donor with classical Hodgkin lymphoma.

The rearrangement links TRBV2 to TRBJ1-5, with D maybe TRBD1 (5 bases). The CDR3 contains 13 residues. Germline assignment: CDR1 SNHLY and CDR2 FYNNEI. Trimming took off 4 bases at V and 14 bases at J, with 18 bases between the two ends. CDR3: CASSGPTGGWEHF. In DNA, the CDR3 is TGTGCCAGCAGTGGTCCGACGGGGGGGTGGGAGCATTTT.

The chain combines TRBV5-8 with TRBJ2-7, with D hard to call. CDR1 is SGHTS, CDR2 YDEGEE, per germline. There are 12 residues in the CDR3. Trimming took 4 bases from V and 4 from J, leaving 9 bases between them. CDR3 sequence (DNA): TGTGCCAGCAGCCTGGACGGGTACGAGCAGTACTTC. This sequence encodes CASSLDGYEQYF.

The chain recombines TRBV19 with TRBJ1-1, with D unresolved. Germline V gene lookup returns CDR1 LNHDA and CDR2 SQIVND (reference sequence). V was cut by 6 bases and J by 1 base, with 9 bases left in between. The CDR3 extends over 13 amino acids. The chain's CDR3 is CASSLSENTEAFF. The CDR3 DNA reads as TGTGCCAGTAGCCTGTCTGAGAACACTGAAGCTTTCTTT.

This clone was observed a handful of times. This chain uses TRBV9 with TRBJ2-7; unclear D gene. Germline values: CDR1 SGDLS, CDR2 YYNGEE. This CDR3 is built from 12 residues. Trimming took 4 bases from V and 0 from J, leaving 5 bases between them. CDR3 residues: CASSSSSYEQYF. DNA for the CDR3: TGTGCCAGCAGCTCAAGCTCCTACGAGCAGTACTTC.

The chain couples TRBV19 to TRBJ2-2; D may be TRBD1 (6 bases). The V and J ends lost 4 bases and 4 bases respectively, with 13 bases between them. The germline V gene encodes CDR1 LNHDA and CDR2 SQIVND (reference sequence). CDR3 length: 15 amino acids. CDR3 region: CASSNDRTITGELFF. The CDR3 nucleotides are TGTGCCAGTAGTAATGACAGGACAATCACCGGGGAGCTGTTTTTT.

The genes are TRBV27 and TRBJ1-2; possible D gene TRBD1, 5 bases. V dropped 0 bases and J dropped 5 bases, with 16 bases sitting between them. The CDR3 runs to 16 residues. The germline gives CDR1 MNHEY, CDR2 SMNVEV (reference sequence). The CDR3 DNA is TGTGCCAGCAGTTTATCGGTGGGACCTATGGGGTATGGCTACACCTTC. Its protein is CASSLSVGPMGYGYTF.

The genes are TRBV30 and TRBJ2-3; 10 bases agree with TRBD1. The junction had 4 bases not matched to a gene; V was cut back by 2 bases and J by 5 bases. The germline V gene has CDR1 GTSNPN and CDR2 SVGIG (reference sequence). This CDR3 is 14 amino acids long. CDR3 sequence: CAWSTGTGEDTQYF. For the CDR3, the DNA is TGTGCCTGGAGTACCGGGACAGGGGAAGATACGCAGTATTTT.

V and J are TRBV7-2 and TRBJ1-1; no firm D call. This CDR3 is built from 15 residues. Germline V gives CDR1 SGHTA, CDR2 FQGNSA. Trimming shortened V by 4 bases and J by 11 bases, and 23 bases separated the two germline ends. CDR3 sequence reads: CASSSDLRRGLYAFF. CDR3 nucleotide sequence: TGTGCCAGCAGCTCGGATCTAAGGAGAGGGCTTTATGCTTTCTTT.